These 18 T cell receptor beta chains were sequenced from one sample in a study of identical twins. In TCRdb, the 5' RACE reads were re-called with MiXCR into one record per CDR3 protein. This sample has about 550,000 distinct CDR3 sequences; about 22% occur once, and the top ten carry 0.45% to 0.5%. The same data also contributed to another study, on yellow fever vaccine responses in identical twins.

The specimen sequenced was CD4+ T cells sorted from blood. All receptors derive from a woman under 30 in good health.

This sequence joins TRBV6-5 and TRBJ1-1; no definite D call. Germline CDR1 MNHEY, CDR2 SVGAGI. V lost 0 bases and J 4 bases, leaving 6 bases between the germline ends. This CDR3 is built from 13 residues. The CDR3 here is CASSYSRVTEAFF. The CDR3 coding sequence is TGTGCCAGCAGTTACTCGAGGGTCACTGAAGCTTTCTTT.

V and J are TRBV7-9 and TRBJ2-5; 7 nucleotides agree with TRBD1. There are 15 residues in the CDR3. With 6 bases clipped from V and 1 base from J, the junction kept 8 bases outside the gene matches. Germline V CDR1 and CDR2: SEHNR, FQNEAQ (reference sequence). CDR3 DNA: TGTGCCAGCAGTCTCAACACAGGGGCCCAAGAGACCCAGTACTTC. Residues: CASSLNTGAQETQYF.

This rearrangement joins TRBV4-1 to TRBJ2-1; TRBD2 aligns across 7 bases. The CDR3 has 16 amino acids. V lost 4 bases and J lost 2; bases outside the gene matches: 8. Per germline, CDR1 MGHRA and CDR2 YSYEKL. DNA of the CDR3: TGCGCCAGCAGCCGCAGCGCTAGCGGTCCCTACAATGAGCAGTTCTTC. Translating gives CASSRSASGPYNEQFF.

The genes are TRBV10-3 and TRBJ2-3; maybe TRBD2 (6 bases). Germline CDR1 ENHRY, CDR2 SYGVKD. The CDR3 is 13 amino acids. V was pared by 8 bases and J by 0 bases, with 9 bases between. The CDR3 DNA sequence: TGTGCCATCTGGGCGGGAAGCACAGATACGCAGTATTTT. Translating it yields CAIWAGSTDTQYF.

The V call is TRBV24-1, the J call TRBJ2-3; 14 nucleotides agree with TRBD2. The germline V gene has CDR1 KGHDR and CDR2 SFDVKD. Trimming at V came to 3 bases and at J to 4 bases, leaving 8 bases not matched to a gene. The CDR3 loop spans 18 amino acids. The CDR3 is CATSDPGTSGSYADTQYF. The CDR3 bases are TGTGCCACCAGTGATCCGGGGACTAGCGGGAGTTACGCAGATACGCAGTATTTT.

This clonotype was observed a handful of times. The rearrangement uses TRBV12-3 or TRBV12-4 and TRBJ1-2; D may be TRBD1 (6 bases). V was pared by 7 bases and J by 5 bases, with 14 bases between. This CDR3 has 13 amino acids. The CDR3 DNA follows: TGTGCCAGCACCTCACCGAGGGGGTATGGCTACACCTTC. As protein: CASTSPRGYGYTF.

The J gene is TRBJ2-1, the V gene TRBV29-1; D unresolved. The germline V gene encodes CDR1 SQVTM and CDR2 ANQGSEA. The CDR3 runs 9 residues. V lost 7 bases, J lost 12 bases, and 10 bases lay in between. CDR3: CSAGVGQFF. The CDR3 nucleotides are TGCAGCGCCGGCGTGGGGCAGTTCTTC.

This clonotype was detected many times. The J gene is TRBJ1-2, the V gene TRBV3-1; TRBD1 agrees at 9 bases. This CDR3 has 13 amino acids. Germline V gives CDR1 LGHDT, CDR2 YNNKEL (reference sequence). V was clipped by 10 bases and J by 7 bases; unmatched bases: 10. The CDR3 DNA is TGTGCCACCTCCGGGACAGGGTCTGTTGGCTACACCTTC. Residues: CATSGTGSVGYTF.

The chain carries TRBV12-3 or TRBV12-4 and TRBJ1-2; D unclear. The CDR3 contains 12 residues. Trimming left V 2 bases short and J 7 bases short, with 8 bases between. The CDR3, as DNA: TGTGCCAGCAGTTTATTTAAGGGTGGCTACACCTTC. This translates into CASSLFKGGYTF.

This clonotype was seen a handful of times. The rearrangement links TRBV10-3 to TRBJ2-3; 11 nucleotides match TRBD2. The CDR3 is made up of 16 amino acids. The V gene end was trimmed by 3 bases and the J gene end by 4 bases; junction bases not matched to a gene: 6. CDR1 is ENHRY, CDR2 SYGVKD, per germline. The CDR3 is CAISDTSGSLPDTQYF. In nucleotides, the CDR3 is TGTGCCATCAGTGACACTAGCGGGAGCCTTCCAGATACGCAGTATTTT.

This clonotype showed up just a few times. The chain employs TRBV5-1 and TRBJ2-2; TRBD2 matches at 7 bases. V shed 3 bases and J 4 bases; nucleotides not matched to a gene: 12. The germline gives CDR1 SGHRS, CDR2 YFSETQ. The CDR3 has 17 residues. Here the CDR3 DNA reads TGCGCCAGCAGCTCAGGCCGGGCTAGCGGAGCCACCGGGGAGCTGTTTTTT. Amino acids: CASSSGRASGATGELFF.

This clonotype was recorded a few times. The CDR3 reads CASSQEVGTYEQYF. Written as DNA, the CDR3 is TGTGCCAGCAGCCAAGAGGTCGGGACCTACGAGCAGTACTTC. The chain recombines TRBV4-2 with TRBJ2-7; the D gene is possibly TRBD2 (5 bases). Germline V CDR1 and CDR2: LGHNA, YNFKEQ. Trimming cost V 0 bases and J 2 bases, with 8 bases left between them. The CDR3 runs to 14 residues.

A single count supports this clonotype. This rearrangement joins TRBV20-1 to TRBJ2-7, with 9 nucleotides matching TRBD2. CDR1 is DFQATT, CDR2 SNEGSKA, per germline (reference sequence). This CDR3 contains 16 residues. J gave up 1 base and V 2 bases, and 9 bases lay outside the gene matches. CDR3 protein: CSARSVLAGGSYEQYF. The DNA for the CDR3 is TGCAGTGCTAGATCAGTCTTGGCGGGAGGGTCCTACGAGCAGTACTTC.

The DNA of the CDR3 is TGTGCCAGCAGTACGCGACTAGCGGCTTCCTACGAGCAGTACTTC. This gives the protein CASSTRLAASYEQYF. The rearrangement joins TRBV28 to TRBJ2-7, with TRBD2 identical over 9 bases. CDR3 length: 15 amino acids. V lost 5 bases, J lost 1 base, and 6 bases stayed unmatched. The germline V gene has CDR1 MDHEN and CDR2 SYDVKM. Full variable domain (outside the CDR3, taken from reference TRBV28 and TRBJ2-7): DVKVTQSSRYLVKRTGEKVFLECVQDMDHENMFWYRQDPGLGLRLIYFSYDVKMKEKGDIPEGYSVSREKKERFSLILESASTNQTSMYLCASSTRLAASYEQYFGPGTRLTVT.

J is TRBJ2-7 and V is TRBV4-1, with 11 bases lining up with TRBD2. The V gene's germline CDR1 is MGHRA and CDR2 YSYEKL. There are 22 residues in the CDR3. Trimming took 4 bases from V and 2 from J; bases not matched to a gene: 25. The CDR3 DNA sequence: TGCGCCAGCAGCCCTCAGGAGCGACTAGCGGGACAAACACCCCGGCGGGCCTACGAGCAGTACTTC. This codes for CASSPQERLAGQTPRRAYEQYF.

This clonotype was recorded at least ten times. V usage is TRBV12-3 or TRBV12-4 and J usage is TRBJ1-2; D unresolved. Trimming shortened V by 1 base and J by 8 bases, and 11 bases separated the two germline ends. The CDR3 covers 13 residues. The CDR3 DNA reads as TGTGCCAGCAGTTTAGTCACTGCTAAGGGCTACACCTTC. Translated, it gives CASSLVTAKGYTF.

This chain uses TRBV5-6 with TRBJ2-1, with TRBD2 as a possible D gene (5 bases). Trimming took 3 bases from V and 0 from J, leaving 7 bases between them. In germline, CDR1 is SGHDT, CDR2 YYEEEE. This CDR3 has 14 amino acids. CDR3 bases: TGTGCCAGCAGCTGGGAGAGCTCCTACAATGAGCAGTTCTTC. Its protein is CASSWESSYNEQFF.

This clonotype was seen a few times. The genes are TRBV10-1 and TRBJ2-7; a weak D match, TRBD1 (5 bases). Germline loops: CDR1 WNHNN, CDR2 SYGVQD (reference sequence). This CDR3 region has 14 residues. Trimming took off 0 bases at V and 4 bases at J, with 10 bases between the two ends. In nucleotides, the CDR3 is TGCGCCAGCAGTGAGTCGGACACTCCATACGAGCAGTACTTC. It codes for CASSESDTPYEQYF.